This T cell receptor beta chain originates from a study of high-grade serous ovarian cancer treatment subgroups. Study-wide context: On average, approximately 14,000 reads and 7,494 unique TCR beta rearrangements were obtained per sample. Study-wide findings and caveats: The analyses considered CDR3 and ignored CDR1 and CDR2. Without spatial data, bulk sequencing limits insight into HGSC tumor diversity.

This clone was seen once. Its cognate antigen is unknown. Assay used: immunoSEQ multiplex PCR; TCRdb lists only in-frame clones, some missing. The profile shows 1,600 or so clones, under 80% of them singletons. Trimming pared 5 bases from V and 4 bases from J, leaving 20 bases between. The CDR3 has 16 residues. Germline V gives CDR1 SEHNR, CDR2 FQNEAQ (reference sequence). Tumor samples were obtained before definitive surgery or chemotherapy. The specimen sequenced was tumor tissue. The sequence was collected from a human donor with high-grade serous ovarian cancer. The chain has TRBV7-9 and TRBJ1-2; D unresolved. Written as DNA, the CDR3 is TGTGCCAGCAGCCCCGCTTTTTCAGTATACGGCTATGGCTACACCTTC. Encoded protein: CASSPAFSVYGYGYTF.